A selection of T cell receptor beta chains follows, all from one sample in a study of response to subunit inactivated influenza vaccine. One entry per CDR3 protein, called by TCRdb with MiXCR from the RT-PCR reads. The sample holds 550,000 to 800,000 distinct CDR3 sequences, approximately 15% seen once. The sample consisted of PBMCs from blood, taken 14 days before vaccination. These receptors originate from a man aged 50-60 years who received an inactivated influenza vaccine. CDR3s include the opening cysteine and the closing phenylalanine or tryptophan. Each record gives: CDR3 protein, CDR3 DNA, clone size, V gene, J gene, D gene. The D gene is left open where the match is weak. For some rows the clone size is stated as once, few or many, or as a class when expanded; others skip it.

CDR3aa: CASSLPRGLSYEQYF
CDR3nt: TGTGCCAGCAGCTTGCCCAGGGGGCTCTCCTACGAGCAGTACTTC
abundance: .
v_gene: TRBV5-6
j_gene: TRBJ2-7
d_gene: TRBD1

CDR3aa: CASSSSFLDTQYF
CDR3nt: TGTGCCAGCAGTTCGAGTTTCTTAGATACGCAGTATTTT
abundance: .
v_gene: TRBV28
j_gene: TRBJ2-3
d_gene: .

CDR3aa: CASNLLKGHEQYF
CDR3nt: TGTGCCAGCAACCTACTCAAGGGGCACGAGCAGTACTTC
abundance: few
v_gene: TRBV7-9
j_gene: TRBJ2-7
d_gene: .

CDR3aa: CASSRTGESTDTQYF
CDR3nt: TGCGCCAGCAGCCGCACGGGGGAGAGCACAGATACGCAGTATTTT
abundance: few
v_gene: TRBV5-1
j_gene: TRBJ2-3
d_gene: .

CDR3aa: CASSYFKRGTGRETQYF
CDR3nt: TGTGCCAGCAGTTATTTTAAGCGTGGGACAGGGAGAGAGACCCAGTACTTC
abundance: .
v_gene: TRBV6-2/TRBV6-3
j_gene: TRBJ2-5
d_gene: TRBD1

CDR3aa: CATSRVKGAGNTIYF
CDR3nt: TGTGCCACCAGCAGAGTAAAGGGCGCTGGAAACACCATATATTTT
abundance: .
v_gene: TRBV15
j_gene: TRBJ1-3
d_gene: .

CDR3aa: CASSQGTRLADTQYF
CDR3nt: TGTGCCAGCAGCCAAGGCACCCGGCTAGCAGATACGCAGTATTTT
abundance: few
v_gene: TRBV14
j_gene: TRBJ2-3
d_gene: .

CDR3aa: CSDQTGEPNYGYTF
CDR3nt: TGCAGCGATCAAACAGGGGAACCTAACTATGGCTACACCTTC
abundance: .
v_gene: TRBV29-1
j_gene: TRBJ1-2
d_gene: TRBD1

CDR3aa: CASSRPNPASYNEQFF
CDR3nt: TGTGCCAGCAGCCGTCCGAACCCGGCGAGCTACAATGAGCAGTTCTTC
abundance: .
v_gene: TRBV14
j_gene: TRBJ2-1
d_gene: .

CDR3aa: CASSEERRGNQPQHF
CDR3nt: TGTGCCAGCAGTGAGGAGAGGCGCGGCAATCAGCCCCAGCATTTT
abundance: few
v_gene: TRBV2
j_gene: TRBJ1-5
d_gene: .

CDR3aa: CASSTINPVYSYEQYF
CDR3nt: TGTGCCAGCAGTACGATCAACCCGGTATACTCCTACGAGCAGTACTTC
abundance: few
v_gene: TRBV6-2/TRBV6-3
j_gene: TRBJ2-7
d_gene: .

CDR3aa: CASSAGTGNNEQYF
CDR3nt: TGTGCCAGCAGCGCCGGGACAGGGAATAACGAGCAGTACTTC
abundance: many
v_gene: TRBV27
j_gene: TRBJ2-7
d_gene: TRBD1

CDR3aa: CASSLFPIRRETDTQYF
CDR3nt: TGTGCCAGCAGTTTATTCCCCATCCGTAGGGAGACAGATACGCAGTATTTT
abundance: few
v_gene: TRBV28
j_gene: TRBJ2-3
d_gene: .

CDR3aa: CSATGTSGTNTGELFF
CDR3nt: TGCAGTGCTACCGGGACTAGCGGGACGAACACCGGGGAGCTGTTTTTT
abundance: few
v_gene: TRBV20-1
j_gene: TRBJ2-2
d_gene: TRBD2

CDR3aa: CASSFRSGLETQYF
CDR3nt: TGTGCCAGCAGTTTCCGATCTGGGTTAGAGACCCAGTACTTC
abundance: .
v_gene: TRBV12-3/TRBV12-4
j_gene: TRBJ2-5
d_gene: .